The 30 T cell receptor beta chains in this list originate from one sample, sequenced in a study of T cell responses to AZD1222 COVID-19 vaccine. Profiling relied on immunoSEQ multiplex PCR, and the TCRdb table lists in-frame clones only, not all of them. This sample has 120,000 to 150,000 clones, with 90% to 95% found just once. This specimen was peripheral blood, taken on day 0 of AZD1222 vaccination. The source of these receptors is an adult in good health.

This clone is a singleton in its sample. The V and J genes are TRBV18 and TRBJ1-2, with TRBD1 matching over 7 bases. This CDR3 is 15 amino acids long. V lost 5 bases, J lost 6 bases, and 12 bases stayed unmatched. The germline V gene encodes CDR1 KGHSH and CDR2 LQKENI. The CDR3: CASSAPGQYNNGYTF. In nucleotides, the CDR3 is TGTGCCAGCTCAGCTCCGGGACAGTATAATAATGGCTACACCTTC.

The V and J genes are TRBV7-9 and TRBJ1-2; D remains ambiguous. CDR1 and CDR2 (germline): SEHNR, FQNEAQ (reference sequence). V lost 2 bases to trimming and J lost 6 bases, with 4 bases between them. This CDR3 region has 11 residues. The CDR3 DNA follows: TGTGCCAGCAGCTTAATTGATGGCTACACCTTC. Translating gives CASSLIDGYTF.

The chain has TRBV2 and TRBJ2-1, with 7 positions matching TRBD2. Germline V gene data show CDR1 as SNHLY and CDR2 as FYNNEI. The V gene end was trimmed by 7 bases and the J gene end by 7 bases; junction bases not matched to a gene: 16. CDR3 length: 16 amino acids. The CDR3 nucleotides read TGTGCCAGCACCGCATTAGCGGGCGGAGTCCCAAATGAGCAGTTCTTC. Amino acids: CASTALAGGVPNEQFF.

The gene calls are TRBV14 and TRBJ2-3; 8 positions match TRBD2. The V gene's germline CDR1 is SGHDN and CDR2 FVKESK. The V gene end was trimmed by 1 base and the J gene end by 3 bases; junction bases not matched to a gene: 6. This CDR3 is built from 16 residues. CDR3 protein: CASSQGLVAGTDTQYF. The CDR3 DNA reads as TGTGCCAGCAGCCAAGGTTTGGTAGCGGGAACAGATACGCAGTATTTT.

The V gene is TRBV7-2, the J gene TRBJ1-1; maybe TRBD1 (6 bases). The CDR3 sequence is 15 residues long. Trimming removed 1 base at V and 0 bases at J, with 9 bases between. In germline, CDR1 is SGHTA, CDR2 FQGNSA. The CDR3 DNA reads as TGTGCCAGCAGCTTAGGAAGGGGGTTGAACACTGAAGCTTTCTTT. It specifies CASSLGRGLNTEAFF.

This clone came up once. The CDR3 here is CASSLITSGRTSTDTQYF. In nucleotides, the CDR3 is TGTGCCAGCAGCCTAATCACTAGCGGAAGAACTAGCACAGATACGCAGTATTTT. The chain couples TRBV13 to TRBJ2-3, with TRBD2 identical over 8 bases. This CDR3 is built from 18 residues. V gave up 5 bases and J gave up 0 bases; unmatched junction bases: 13. Germline-derived CDR1 and CDR2 are PRHDT and FYEKMQ (reference sequence).

The chain uses TRBV7-9 and TRBJ1-5; D gene uncertain. The CDR3 has 13 residues. CDR1 is SEHNR, CDR2 FQNEAQ, per germline (reference sequence). Trimming stripped 2 bases from V and 4 bases from J, with 6 bases between. Written as DNA, the CDR3 is TGTGCCAGCAGCTTATATGATAATCAGCCCCAGCATTTT. Its protein is CASSLYDNQPQHF.

The V and J genes are TRBV5-1 and TRBJ2-7; 9 bases map to TRBD1. V dropped 4 bases and J dropped 8; count of bases not matched to a gene: 10. This CDR3 has 14 residues. The germline V gene encodes CDR1 SGHRS and CDR2 YFSETQ. The DNA for the CDR3 is TGCGCCAGCAGCGTGGGACAGGGCTGGACTAAGCAGTACTTC. Its translation is CASSVGQGWTKQYF.

The J gene is TRBJ1-3, the V gene TRBV4-1; D is ambiguous. CDR1 is MGHRA, CDR2 YSYEKL, per germline. CDR3 length: 17 residues. Trimming removed 0 bases from V and 1 base from J, with 13 bases in between. In nucleotides, the CDR3 is TGCGCCAGCAGCCAAGAGCCCAGAAAGGCATCTGGAAACACCATATATTTT. Translation gives CASSQEPRKASGNTIYF.

A few counts support this clone. This chain uses TRBV18 with TRBJ2-5; D call uncertain. V lost 0 bases and J lost 2, with 7 bases in between. Germline loops: CDR1 KGHSH, CDR2 LQKENI. The CDR3 runs 14 residues. CDR3 loop: CASSPPHGQETQYF. The CDR3 DNA follows: TGTGCCAGCTCACCACCTCATGGTCAAGAGACCCAGTACTTC.

The chain links TRBV4-1 to TRBJ2-2; 12 bases fit TRBD2. CDR1 is MGHRA, CDR2 YSYEKL, per germline. The CDR3 totals 17 residues. With V trimmed by 4 bases and J by 0 bases, 3 bases remained unmatched. The CDR3 DNA follows: TGCGCCAGCAGCCCCCGGACTAGCGGGACGAACACCGGGGAGCTGTTTTTT. Amino acids: CASSPRTSGTNTGELFF.

The chain carries TRBV11-2 and TRBJ2-5; tentatively, D is TRBD1 (5 bases). In germline, CDR1 is SGHAT, CDR2 FQNNGV. The CDR3 sequence is 16 residues long. With 3 bases removed from V and 1 base from J, the gap between germline ends came to 15 bases. The CDR3 DNA reads TGTGCCAGCAGCTTGGGGCTCGACAGCACCCAAGAGACCCAGTACTTC. Translation: CASSLGLDSTQETQYF. The entire variable domain, with the rest obtained from reference TRBV11-2 and TRBJ2-5, is as follows: EAGVAQSPRYKIIEKRQSVAFWCNPISGHATLYWYQQILGQGPKLLIQFQNNGVVDDSQLPKDRFSAERLKGVDSTLKIQPAKLEDSAVYLCASSLGLDSTQETQYFGPGTRLLVL.

This clone was counted once. The chain recombines TRBV12-3 or TRBV12-4 with TRBJ2-5; D remains ambiguous. Deletions cut 4 bases from V and 5 bases from J, with 11 bases between. This CDR3 contains 13 residues. CDR3 loop: CASSSAILETQYF. CDR3 bases: TGTGCCAGCAGTTCCGCCATTTTGGAGACCCAGTACTTC.

The chain carries TRBV5-6 and TRBJ2-1; 11 bases are a match to TRBD2. This CDR3 has 13 residues. CDR1 and CDR2 from the germline V gene are SGHDT and YYEEEE. Germline trimming cut 4 bases from V and 11 bases from J; bases unmatched to any gene: 5. The CDR3 DNA reads as TGTGCCAGCAGCCAGGGACTAGCGGAGAAGCAGTTCTTC. Amino acid sequence: CASSQGLAEKQFF.

This clone has a single count. The chain carries TRBV7-9 and TRBJ2-1; weak D call: TRBD2 (5 bases). The germline V and J ends were trimmed by 1 base and 6 bases, with 13 bases remaining between them. This CDR3 comprises 15 residues. Germline V gene lookup returns CDR1 SEHNR and CDR2 FQNEAQ (reference sequence). The CDR3 sequence: CASSLEIRGSNEQFF. The DNA for the CDR3 is TGTGCCAGCAGCTTAGAGATTCGAGGGAGCAATGAGCAGTTCTTC.

The V call is TRBV14, the J call TRBJ2-1; D is unresolved. Germline V CDR1 and CDR2: SGHDN, FVKESK. Trimming removed 4 bases at V and 8 bases at J, with 12 bases between. The CDR3 totals 13 residues. The CDR3 DNA reads as TGTGCCAGCAGCCCCTACATCGGCGATGAGCAGTTCTTC. Residues: CASSPYIGDEQFF. The whole variable domain, filled in from reference TRBV14 and TRBJ2-1, reads EAGVTQFPSHSVIEKGQTVTLRCDPISGHDNLYWYRRVMGKEIKFLLHFVKESKQDESGMPNNRFLAERTGGTYSTLKVQPAELEDSGVYFCASSPYIGDEQFFGPGTRLTVL.

This clone occurred once. The rearrangement uses TRBV5-6 and TRBJ2-7; D perhaps matches TRBD2 (6 bases). Germline V gene data show CDR1 as SGHDT and CDR2 as YYEEEE. The CDR3 spans 16 residues. With 2 bases removed from V and 2 bases from J, the gap between germline ends came to 17 bases. CDR3 loop: CASSFMRDFNAYEQYF. DNA of the CDR3: TGTGCCAGCAGCTTTATGAGGGACTTTAATGCCTACGAGCAGTACTTC.

The rearrangement links TRBV19 to TRBJ2-4; D is ambiguous. The V end lost 5 bases, the J end lost 8 bases, and 7 bases lay between the germline ends. Per the germline V gene, CDR1 is LNHDA and CDR2 is SQIVND (reference sequence). There are 11 residues in the CDR3. In DNA form, the CDR3 reads TGTGCCAGTAGTGTTAGTGACATTCAGTACTTC. Translated: CASSVSDIQYF.

This rearrangement joins TRBV2 to TRBJ1-5; 8 bases align to TRBD1. Germline loops: CDR1 SNHLY, CDR2 FYNNEI. V shed 5 bases, J shed 5 bases, and the junction held 11 bases outside the gene matches. The CDR3 spans 16 residues. The CDR3 DNA sequence: TGTGCCAGCAGTCACAGGACAGGGATGGGAGATCAGCCCCAGCATTTT. Translating gives CASSHRTGMGDQPQHF. The full variable domain, rest sourced from reference TRBV2 and TRBJ1-5, is EPEVTQTPSHQVTQMGQEVILRCVPISNHLYFYWYRQILGQKVEFLVSFYNNEISEKSEIFDDQFSVERPDGSNFTLKIRSTKLEDSAMYFCASSHRTGMGDQPQHFGDGTRLSIL.

This chain links TRBV7-2 with TRBJ1-4; D is unclear. The CDR3 is 15 residues long. V dropped 1 base and J dropped 5 bases, with 11 bases sitting between them. Germline V lookup: CDR1 SGHTA, CDR2 FQGNSA. The CDR3 DNA reads TGTGCCAGCAGCTTAGGAACAGTGGGGAATGAAAAACTGTTTTTT. The encoded protein is CASSLGTVGNEKLFF.

The rearrangement links TRBV19 to TRBJ1-1; 7 bases align to TRBD1. Germline lookup yields CDR1 LNHDA and CDR2 SQIVND (reference sequence). Trimming at V came to 7 bases and at J to 6 bases, leaving 8 bases not matched to a gene. The CDR3 runs to 13 residues. CDR3 protein: CASTYRGPPEAFF. In DNA form, the CDR3 reads TGTGCCAGTACTTACAGGGGACCCCCTGAAGCTTTCTTT.

This clone appeared a single time. The chain combines TRBV10-3 with TRBJ1-2; unclear D gene. CDR1 is ENHRY and CDR2 is SYGVKD in the germline V gene. With 11 bases removed from V and 2 bases from J, the gap between germline ends came to 27 bases. The CDR3 has 17 residues. This chain's CDR3 is CAPTSGLFVLSNYGYTF. CDR3 nucleotides: TGTGCCCCCACCTCGGGCCTTTTCGTTCTTTCCAACTATGGCTACACCTTC.

The chain employs TRBV21-1 and TRBJ2-4; the D call in the table, TRBD1, was not verified against the DNA. TRBV21-1 is assigned pseudogene status. This CDR3 is built from 20 residues. This CDR3 is CASSNTSVRVMGSPKNIQYF. The DNA of the CDR3 is TGTGCCAGCAGCAATACTTCGGTCAGGGTTATGGGGTCGCCCAAAAACATTCAGTACTTC.

Concerning this clone itself: The DNA is left out, because the CDR3 cannot be placed on it with certainty; the CDR3 is given as TCRdb lists it. V gene TRBV7-9 combines with J gene TRBJ2-5; the table's D gene call, TRBD1, was not cross checked with the DNA. In germline, CDR1 is SEHNR, CDR2 FQNEAQ (reference sequence). Including both end residues, the CDR3 is 14 amino acids long. CDR3 in amino acids: CASSLGSSSETQYF.

The chain is built from TRBV12-3 or TRBV12-4 and TRBJ2-7, with 7 bases that match TRBD1. The trim removed 6 bases at V and 0 bases at J, leaving 2 bases unmatched. This CDR3 is built from 13 residues. This CDR3 reads CASRGDSSYEQYF. CDR3 coding DNA: TGTGCCAGCAGGGGGGACAGCTCCTACGAGCAGTACTTC.

This chain uses TRBV2 with TRBJ1-3, with 8 bases identical to TRBD1. V was pared by 6 bases and J by 2 bases, with 9 bases of the junction left unmatched. Germline loops: CDR1 SNHLY, CDR2 FYNNEI. CDR3 size: 16 residues. CDR3: CASREVGRGPGNTIYF. In nucleotides, the CDR3 is TGTGCCAGCAGAGAGGTGGGCAGGGGGCCTGGAAACACCATATATTTT.

This chain joins TRBV25-1 and TRBJ2-1; no definite D call. CDR3 length: 15 residues. Germline lookup yields CDR1 MGHDK and CDR2 SYGVNS. Trimming took off 4 bases at V and 4 bases at J, with 14 bases between the two ends. CDR3 DNA: TGTGCCAGCAGTGTCCACCAACCCGGGTACAATGAGCAGTTCTTC. Translated, it gives CASSVHQPGYNEQFF. The full variable domain, its missing parts supplied by reference TRBV25-1 and TRBJ2-1, is EADIYQTPRYLVIGTGKKITLECSQTMGHDKMYWYQQDPGMELHLIHYSYGVNSTEKGDLSSESTVSRIRTEHFPLTLESARPSHTSQYLCASSVHQPGYNEQFFGPGTRLTVL.

V and J are TRBV7-6 and TRBJ2-7; D assignment may be TRBD1 or TRBD2 (5 bases each). CDR1 is SGHVS, CDR2 FNYEAQ, per germline. V was shortened by 4 bases and J by 5 bases, with 18 bases between the two germline ends. The CDR3 totals 15 residues. CDR3 loop: CASSSTTGRVDEQYF. DNA of the CDR3: TGTGCCAGCAGCTCAACGACGGGACGGGTCGACGAGCAGTACTTC. The whole variable domain, remainder taken from reference TRBV7-6 and TRBJ2-7, is GAGVSQSPRYKVTKRGQDVALRCDPISGHVSLYWYRQALGQGPEFLTYFNYEAQQDKSGLPNDRFSAERPEGSISTLTIQRTEQRDSAMYRCASSSTTGRVDEQYFGPGTRLTVT.

V and J are TRBV9 and TRBJ2-7; 11 bases are shared with TRBD2. V shed 2 bases and J 4 bases; nucleotides not matched to a gene: 5. The CDR3 totals 15 residues. The germline V gene encodes CDR1 SGDLS and CDR2 YYNGEE. CDR3 loop: CASSVTSGRGYEQYF. DNA of the CDR3: TGTGCCAGCAGCGTTACTAGCGGGAGAGGGTACGAGCAGTACTTC.

The chain employs TRBV4-2 and TRBJ1-5, with 7 bases matching TRBD1. V lost 5 bases to trimming and J lost 3 bases; unmatched junction nucleotides: 7. The CDR3 runs to 15 residues. Germline-derived CDR1 and CDR2 are LGHNA and YNFKEQ. CDR3 protein: CASSTQGQDNQPQHF. The CDR3 region has the DNA TGTGCCAGCAGCACCCAAGGACAGGACAATCAGCCCCAGCATTTT.